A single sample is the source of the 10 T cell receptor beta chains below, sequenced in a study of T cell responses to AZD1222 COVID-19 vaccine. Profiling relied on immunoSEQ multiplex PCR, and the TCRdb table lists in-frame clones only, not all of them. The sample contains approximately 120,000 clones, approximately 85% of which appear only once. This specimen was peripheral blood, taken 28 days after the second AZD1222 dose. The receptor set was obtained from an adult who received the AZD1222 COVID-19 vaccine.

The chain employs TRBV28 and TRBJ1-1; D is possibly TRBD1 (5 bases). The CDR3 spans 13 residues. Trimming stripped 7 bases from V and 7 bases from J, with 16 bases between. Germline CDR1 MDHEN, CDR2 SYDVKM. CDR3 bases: TGTGCCAGCACCAAAGACAGAAACCTTGAAGCTTTCTTT. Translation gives CASTKDRNLEAFF. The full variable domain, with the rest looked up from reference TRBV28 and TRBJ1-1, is DVKVTQSSRYLVKRTGEKVFLECVQDMDHENMFWYRQDPGLGLRLIYFSYDVKMKEKGDIPEGYSVSREKKERFSLILESASTNQTSMYLCASTKDRNLEAFFGQGTRLTVV.

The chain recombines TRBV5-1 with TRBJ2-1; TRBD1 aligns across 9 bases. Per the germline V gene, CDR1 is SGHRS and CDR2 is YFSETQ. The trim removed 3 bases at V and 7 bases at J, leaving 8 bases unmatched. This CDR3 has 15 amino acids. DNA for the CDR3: TGCGCCAGCAGCTCTACCGGGACAGGGATTAATGAGCAGTTCTTC. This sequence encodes CASSSTGTGINEQFF.

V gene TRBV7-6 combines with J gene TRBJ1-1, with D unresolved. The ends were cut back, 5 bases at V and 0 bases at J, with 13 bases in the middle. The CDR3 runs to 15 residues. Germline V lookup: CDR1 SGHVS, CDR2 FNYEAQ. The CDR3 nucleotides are TGTGCCAGCAGCCGCGCCCTGGGAATGAACACTGAAGCTTTCTTT. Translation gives CASSRALGMNTEAFF.

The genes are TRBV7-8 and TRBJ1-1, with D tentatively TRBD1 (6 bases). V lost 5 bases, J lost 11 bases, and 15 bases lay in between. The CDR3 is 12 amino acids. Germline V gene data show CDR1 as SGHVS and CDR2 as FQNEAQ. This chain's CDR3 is CASSPPGGAAFF. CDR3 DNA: TGTGCCAGCAGCCCCCCTGGGGGGGCCGCTTTCTTT.

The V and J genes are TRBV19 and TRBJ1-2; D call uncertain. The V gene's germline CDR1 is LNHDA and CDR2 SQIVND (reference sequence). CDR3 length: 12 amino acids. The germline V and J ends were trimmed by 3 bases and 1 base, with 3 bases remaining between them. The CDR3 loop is CASSIYNYGYTF. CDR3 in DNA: TGTGCCAGTAGTATTTATAACTATGGCTACACCTTC.

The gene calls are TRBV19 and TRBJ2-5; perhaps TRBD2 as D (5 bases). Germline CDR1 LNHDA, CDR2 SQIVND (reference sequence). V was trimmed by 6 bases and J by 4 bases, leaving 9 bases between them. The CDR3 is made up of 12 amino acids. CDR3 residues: CASSGVGETQYF. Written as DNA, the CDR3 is TGTGCCAGTAGCGGGGTCGGAGAGACCCAGTACTTC.

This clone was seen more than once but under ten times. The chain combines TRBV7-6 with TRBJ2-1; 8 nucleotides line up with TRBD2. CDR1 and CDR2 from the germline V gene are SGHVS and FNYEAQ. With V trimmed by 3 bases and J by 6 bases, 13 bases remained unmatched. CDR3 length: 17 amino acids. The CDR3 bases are TGTGCCAGCAGCTTCCAGGTCTCGGGGGGGCTCAGCAATGAGCAGTTCTTC. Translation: CASSFQVSGGLSNEQFF.

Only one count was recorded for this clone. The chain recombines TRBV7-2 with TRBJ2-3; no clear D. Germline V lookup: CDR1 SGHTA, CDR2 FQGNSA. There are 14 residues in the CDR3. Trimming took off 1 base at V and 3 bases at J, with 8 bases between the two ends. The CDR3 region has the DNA TGTGCCAGCAGCTTAGTGGATTTTACAGATACGCAGTATTTT. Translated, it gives CASSLVDFTDTQYF.

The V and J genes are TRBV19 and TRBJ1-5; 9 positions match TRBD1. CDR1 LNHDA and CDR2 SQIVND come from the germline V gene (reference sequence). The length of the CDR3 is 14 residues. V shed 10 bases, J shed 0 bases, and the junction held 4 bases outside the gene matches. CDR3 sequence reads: CATGQGLSNQPQHF. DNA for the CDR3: TGTGCCACTGGACAGGGGCTTAGCAATCAGCCCCAGCATTTT.

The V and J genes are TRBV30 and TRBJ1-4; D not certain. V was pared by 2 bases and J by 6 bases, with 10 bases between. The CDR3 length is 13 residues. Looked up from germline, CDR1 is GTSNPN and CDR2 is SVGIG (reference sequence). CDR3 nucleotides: TGTGCCTGGAGTCCCGGGCTGGATGAAAAACTGTTTTTT. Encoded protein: CAWSPGLDEKLFF.